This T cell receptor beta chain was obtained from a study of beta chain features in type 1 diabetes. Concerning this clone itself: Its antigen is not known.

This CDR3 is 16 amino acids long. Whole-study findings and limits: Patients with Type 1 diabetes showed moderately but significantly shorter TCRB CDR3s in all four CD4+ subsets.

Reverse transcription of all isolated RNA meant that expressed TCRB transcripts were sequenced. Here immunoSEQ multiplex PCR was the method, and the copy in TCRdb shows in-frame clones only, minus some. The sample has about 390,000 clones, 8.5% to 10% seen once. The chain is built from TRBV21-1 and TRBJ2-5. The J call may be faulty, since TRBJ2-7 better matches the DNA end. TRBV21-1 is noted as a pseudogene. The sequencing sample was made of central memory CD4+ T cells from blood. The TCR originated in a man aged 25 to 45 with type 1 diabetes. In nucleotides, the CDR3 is TGTGCCAGCAGCAAGGCCAGCGCCTGGGGGATCTACGAGCAGTACTTC. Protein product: CASSKASAWGIYEQYF.